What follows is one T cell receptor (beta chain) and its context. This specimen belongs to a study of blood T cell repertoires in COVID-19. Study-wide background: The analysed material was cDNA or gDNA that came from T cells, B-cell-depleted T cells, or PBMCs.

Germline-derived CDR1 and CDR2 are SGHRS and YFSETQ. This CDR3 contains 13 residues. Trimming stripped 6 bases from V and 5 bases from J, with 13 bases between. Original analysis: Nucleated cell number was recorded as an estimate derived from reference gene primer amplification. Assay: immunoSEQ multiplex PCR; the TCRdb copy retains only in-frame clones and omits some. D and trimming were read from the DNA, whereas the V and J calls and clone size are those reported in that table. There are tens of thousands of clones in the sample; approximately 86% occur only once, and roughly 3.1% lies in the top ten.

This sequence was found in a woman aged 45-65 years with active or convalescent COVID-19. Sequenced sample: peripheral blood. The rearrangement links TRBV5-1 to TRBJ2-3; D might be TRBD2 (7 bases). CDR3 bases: TGCGCCAGCAACTTCGGGGGGCAAGATACGCAGTATTTT. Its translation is CASNFGGQDTQYF. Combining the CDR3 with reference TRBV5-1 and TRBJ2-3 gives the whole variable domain KAGVTQTPRYLIKTRGQQVTLSCSPISGHRSVSWYQQTPGQGLQFLFEYFSETQRNKGNFPGRFSGRQFSNSRSEMNVSTLELGDSALYLCASNFGGQDTQYFGPGTRLTVL.